Included here is one TCR beta chain sequence, with context. Its specificity is unknown. This sample is part of a study of CXCR3-negative and CXCR3-positive naive CD8 T cells. The CDR3 length is 13 residues. From germline, CDR1 is SEHNR and CDR2 FQNEAQ (reference sequence). Study-wide results and caveats: More hydrophobic TRB CDR3s were found in CXCR3-positive naive cells than in CXCR3-negative naive cells.

With UMI labels, 5' RACE was used to prepare the TRB cDNA libraries. Following a re-call of the 5' RACE reads, TCRdb has one entry per CDR3 protein and lacks DNA. The repertoire shows around 160,000 distinct CDR3 sequences; the top ten hold 0.25% to 0.3%. This clonotype was obtained from a human donor in good health. Some clones in this sample may be carry-over from other donors' samples. Sequencing was done on a sample of naive CXCR3+ CD8+ T cells from blood. The sample's subset: CD45RO-CCR7+CD27+CD95- naive CD8+ T cells expressing CXCR3 (TNR3+). The gene calls are TRBV7-9 and TRBJ2-1; absent DNA, TCRdb's TRBD2 call cannot be checked. This chain's CDR3 is CASSLRQMGLVDF.